The rows below give T cell receptor beta chains drawn from one sample of a study of CD4 T cells in relation to SARS-CoV-2 and coronaviruses. These receptors' targets are unknown. Profiling relied on immunoSEQ multiplex PCR, and the TCRdb table lists in-frame clones only, not all of them. Among 36,000 or so clones listed, 77% were seen once. The specimen sequenced was memory CD4+ T cells from PBMCs, cultured in vitro. The receptor set was obtained from an adult with COVID-19. CDR3s include the opening cysteine and the closing phenylalanine or tryptophan. D genes are given only for firm matches. Clone size is stated in some rows and not others, as once, few, many or a class when expanded.

>TRBD2|TRBV28|TRBJ2-1|NA
TGTGCCAGCAGTACCCGGACAGGGACTAGCGGGAGGCGGCATGAGCAGTTCTTC
CASSTRTGTSGRRHEQFF
>TRBD1|TRBV19|TRBJ1-4|NA
TGTGCCAGTAGTACCGACAGGGACAATGAAAAACTGTTTTTT
CASSTDRDNEKLFF
>NA|TRBV18|TRBJ2-5|few
TGTGCCAGCTCCTACCAGGGGCTGCAGGAGACCCAGTACTTC
CASSYQGLQETQYF
>NA|TRBV3-1/TRBV3-2|TRBJ1-5|few
TGTGCCAGCAGCCGGGGCCGACCCGACGAGCAGCCCCAGCATTTT
CASSRGRPDEQPQHF
>NA|TRBV5-1|TRBJ1-1|few
TGCGCCATCCGGGGGTTGGCGGGAGTGGACACTGAAGCTTTCTTT
CAIRGLAGVDTEAFF
>TRBD1|TRBV7-8|TRBJ2-7|NA
TGTGCCAGCAGCCCGGGACAGGGAAGGTCCTACGAGCAGTACTTC
CASSPGQGRSYEQYF
>NA|TRBV2|TRBJ2-7|NA
TGTGCCACCAAGGACAGCTACGAGCAGTACTTC
CATKDSYEQYF
>TRBD2|TRBV4-1|TRBJ2-1|NA
TGCGCCAGCAGCCAAGGTCCCGACCCGTTAGCGGGACCTTACAATGAGCAGTTCTTC
CASSQGPDPLAGPYNEQFF
>TRBD2|TRBV7-8|TRBJ2-7|NA
TGTGCCAGCACCTTTCTAACTAGCGGGGTCTCCTACGAGCAGTACTTC
CASTFLTSGVSYEQYF
>NA|TRBV15|TRBJ1-2|few
TGTGCCACCAGCCCACAGGGCGCTAGCCCTTTCTACACCTTC
CATSPQGASPFYTF
>TRBD1|TRBV6-2/TRBV6-3|TRBJ1-1|NA
TGTGCCAGCAGTACCTACCTCGACAGGGGGCCTACTGAAGCTTTCTTT
CASSTYLDRGPTEAFF
>NA|TRBV18|TRBJ1-1|NA
TGTGCCAGCTCACGGGTCAGGGGAGACACTGAAGCTTTCTTT
CASSRVRGDTEAFF
>NA|TRBV5-1|TRBJ2-7|once
TGCGCCAGCAGCCCGGCAACGGGGAGAGCCTACGAGCAGTACTTC
CASSPATGRAYEQYF
>NA|TRBV24-1|TRBJ1-5|NA
TGTGCCACCAGTGATTCCGGGACCTCAGGTCAGCCCCAGCATTTT
CATSDSGTSGQPQHF
>TRBD1|TRBV5-1|TRBJ2-3|NA
TGCGCCAGCAGCCCAACAGGGGACAGCACAGATACGCAGTATTTT
CASSPTGDSTDTQYF
>NA|TRBV19|TRBJ2-7|NA
TGTGCCAGTAGTACATCGGGACTCTCGAGCCTCTACGAGCAGTACTTC
CASSTSGLSSLYEQYF
>TRBD2|TRBV28|TRBJ2-5|NA
TGTGCCAGCAGTTCCCGGACTAGCGGGAGAACTCAAGAGACCCAGTACTTC
CASSSRTSGRTQETQYF
>TRBD2|TRBV5-1|TRBJ2-5|NA
TGCGCCAGCAGCCCCTGGAGGGGCCGGGGGGTCGATGAAGAGACCCAGTACTTC
CASSPWRGRGVDEETQYF
>NA|TRBV19|TRBJ1-4|NA
TGTGCCAGTAGTATCTGGCAGGGATCTGAAAAACTGTTTTTT
CASSIWQGSEKLFF
>NA|TRBV30|TRBJ2-1|NA
TGTGCCTGGAGTCCAGGGAGTAGGGCCTACAATGAGCAGTTCTTC
CAWSPGSRAYNEQFF
>NA|TRBV27|TRBJ2-2|few
TGTGCCAGCAGTTTATCCACCTACACCGGGGAGCTGTTTTTT
CASSLSTYTGELFF
>TRBD1|TRBV5-3|TRBJ2-1|NA
TGTGCCAGAAGCTTGTACCAAAGCGTTTCGGCAGGGGGTAAGGATGAGCAGTTCTTC
CARSLYQSVSAGGKDEQFF
>TRBD1|TRBV5-4|TRBJ1-4|NA
TGTGCCAGCAGCTTCGGGACAGGGTTTGAAAAACTGTTTTTT
CASSFGTGFEKLFF
>TRBD2|TRBV2|TRBJ2-1|NA
TGTGCCAGCAGTGAAAGGGGAGATAGGGGACTAGCGGTCTACAATGAGCAGTTCTTC
CASSERGDRGLAVYNEQFF
>NA|TRBV5-1|TRBJ2-1|NA
TGCGCCAGCAGCTTGGGTACTCTCAATGAGCAGTTCTTC
CASSLGTLNEQFF
>NA|TRBV5-1|TRBJ2-3|NA
TGCGCCAGCAGCTGGGCCGGAGGGCCGGATACGCAGTATTTT
CASSWAGGPDTQYF